The sample holds a few counts of the clone carrying this TCR beta chain. Its antigen is unidentified. The sample belongs to a study of cytomegalovirus exposure and HLA in healthy donors. The primer mix had 60 Vbeta and 13 Jbeta primers. This table comes from immunoSEQ multiplex PCR, and its TCRdb copy is limited to in-frame clones, with some not included. The sample has 85,000 to 110,000 clones; approximately 70% are singletons. J lost 3 bases, V lost 0 bases, and 2 bases had no gene match. The CDR3 is made up of 16 amino acids. Germline assignment: CDR1 LGHNA and CDR2 YNFKEQ. General observations from the study: TCR beta V segments were, for the most part, productive about 87% or about 30% of the time in an earlier analysis.

The sample was PBMCs. The sequence came from a woman aged 45-65 years in good health and CMV-seronegative. This chain joins TRBV4-2 and TRBJ1-3; TRBD1 matches at 10 bases. The CDR3 coding sequence is TGTGCCAGCAGCCAAGAGACAGGGGGCGGTGGAAACACCATATATTTT. Translated, it gives CASSQETGGGGNTIYF.